The 4 T cell receptor beta chains presented below share a single source sample, sequenced in a study of blood T cell repertoires in COVID-19. Some clones are missing from TCRdb's copy, which holds only in-frame ones; the method was immunoSEQ multiplex PCR. The sample has roughly 200,000 clones, about 83% seen once. Sequencing was done on a sample of peripheral blood. The receptors here all came from a human donor in a cohort sampled during active COVID-19.

CDR3 DNA sequence: TGCGCCAGCAGCTTGGCCGGGAATCACAATGAGCAGTTCTTC. Its protein is CASSLAGNHNEQFF. The chain carries TRBV5-1 and TRBJ2-1, with D possibly matching TRBD2 (5 bases). The CDR3 covers 14 residues. Germline loops: CDR1 SGHRS, CDR2 YFSETQ. V dropped 0 bases and J dropped 5 bases, with 9 bases sitting between them.

The rearrangement uses TRBV20-1 and TRBJ2-7, with TRBD2 as a possible D gene (6 bases). CDR1 DFQATT and CDR2 SNEGSKA come from the germline V gene (reference sequence). The V end lost 3 bases, the J end lost 11 bases, and 14 bases lay between the germline ends. CDR3 length: 11 amino acids. The CDR3 nucleotides are TGCAGTGCTAGGCAGCAATCGGGGGAGTACTTC. It is translated as CSARQQSGEYF.

The rearrangement uses TRBV5-1 and TRBJ1-4, with 8 positions matching TRBD1. The V gene's germline CDR1 is SGHRS and CDR2 YFSETQ. The length of the CDR3 is 15 residues. After removal of 0 bases from V and 8 bases from J, the junction contained 6 bases not matched to a gene. CDR3 protein: CASSLGDRMEEKLFF. DNA of the CDR3: TGCGCCAGCAGCTTGGGGGACAGGATGGAGGAAAAACTGTTTTTT. Supplemented by reference TRBV5-1 and TRBJ1-4, the full variable domain reads KAGVTQTPRYLIKTRGQQVTLSCSPISGHRSVSWYQQTPGQGLQFLFEYFSETQRNKGNFPGRFSGRQFSNSRSEMNVSTLELGDSALYLCASSLGDRMEEKLFFGSGTQLSVL.

This chain connects TRBV18 to TRBJ2-7; 10 bases map to TRBD2. This CDR3 has 16 residues. The germline gives CDR1 KGHSH, CDR2 LQKENI. J gave up 0 bases and V 4 bases, and 6 bases lay outside the gene matches. DNA of the CDR3: TGTGCCAGCTCACTCCCCGGGACTAGCGTCTCCTACGAGCAGTACTTC. Amino acids: CASSLPGTSVSYEQYF.